This is a list of T cell receptor beta chains from one sample in a study of spatial heterogeneity in lung cancer. TCRdb processed the 5' RACE reads anew with MiXCR; each CDR3 protein has one entry. Altogether some 120,000 distinct CDR3 sequences are present, 9% to 15% being singletons, with the ten largest covering around 16%. Sequences were derived from PBMCs, sampled at follow-up. The receptors were gathered from a male donor with early-stage non-small cell lung cancer. CDR3s include the opening cysteine and the closing phenylalanine or tryptophan. The D gene is left open where the match is weak. Rows may omit the clone size; those that give it use once, few, many or a size class.

d_call	v_call	j_call	clone_size	cdr3_aa	cdr3_nt
.	TRBV27	TRBJ1-2	many	CASSSDSLRGYTF	TGTGCCAGCAGTTCGGACAGTCTCCGTGGCTACACCTTC
TRBD1	TRBV20-1	TRBJ2-7	many	CSALTGLNEQYF	TGCAGTGCGCTGACAGGGTTAAACGAGCAGTACTTC
TRBD1	TRBV6-1	TRBJ1-5	few	CASRATTGALGGSNQPQHF	TGTGCCAGCAGAGCAACCACAGGGGCTCTAGGCGGTAGCAATCAGCCCCAGCATTTT
TRBD1	TRBV7-8	TRBJ2-1	.	CASSFDRGQYNEQFF	TGTGCCAGCAGCTTCGACAGGGGGCAATACAATGAGCAGTTCTTC
.	TRBV4-3	TRBJ1-3	.	CASSQGRALSGNTIYF	TGCGCCAGCAGCCAAGGGCGGGCCCTCTCTGGAAACACCATATATTTT
TRBD2	TRBV5-1	TRBJ2-2	many	CASSFAGRDTGELFF	TGCGCCAGCAGCTTCGCAGGGAGGGACACCGGGGAGCTGTTTTTT
.	TRBV5-8	TRBJ1-5	many	CASGVDRAGVIRNQPQHF	TGTGCCAGCGGAGTTGACCGGGCAGGGGTAATCCGCAATCAGCCCCAGCATTTT
TRBD1	TRBV7-8	TRBJ2-5	many	CASSLDRGKTQYF	TGTGCCAGCAGCTTGGACAGGGGGAAGACCCAGTACTTC
TRBD1	TRBV6-2/TRBV6-3	TRBJ2-7	.	CASSGQGKILGEQYF	TGTGCCAGCAGTGGACAGGGGAAAATCCTGGGCGAGCAGTACTTC
.	TRBV28	TRBJ1-2	many	CASSLLRRGGYTF	TGTGCCAGCAGTTTGCTTCGAAGGGGCGGCTACACCTTC
.	TRBV4-2	TRBJ1-6	.	CASSQDSSGNSPLHF	TGTGCCAGCAGCCAAGATTCCTCGGGTAATTCACCCCTCCACTTT
TRBD2	TRBV5-1	TRBJ2-7	few	CASSPGGGSDEQYF	TGCGCCAGCAGCCCGGGCGGGGGGTCGGACGAGCAGTACTTC
.	TRBV5-1	TRBJ1-2	many	CASSLDRWNYGYTF	TGCGCCAGCAGCTTGGACCGGTGGAACTATGGCTACACCTTC
.	TRBV5-1	TRBJ1-1	few	CASRKEGGGTEAFF	TGCGCCAGCAGGAAGGAAGGAGGGGGCACTGAAGCTTTCTTT
.	TRBV28	TRBJ2-7	.	CASSLQYLPEQYF	TGTGCCAGCAGTTTACAGTACCTTCCCGAGCAGTACTTC
.	TRBV19	TRBJ1-5	.	CASSTPRGRGNQPQHF	TGTGCCAGTAGTACCCCTCGGGGTAGGGGCAATCAGCCCCAGCATTTT
.	TRBV6-5	TRBJ2-7	few	CASSYSRDTSYEQYF	TGTGCCAGCAGTTACTCTCGGGACACTTCCTACGAGCAGTACTTC
.	TRBV10-3	TRBJ2-6	few	CAISGDSGANVLTF	TGTGCCATCAGTGGGGACTCTGGGGCCAACGTCCTGACTTTC
.	TRBV3-1	TRBJ2-3	few	CASSQAGGTDTQYF	TGTGCCAGCAGCCAAGCGGGAGGCACAGATACGCAGTATTTT
.	TRBV7-8	TRBJ2-1	.	CASSSPNEQFF	TGTGCCAGCAGCTCCCCCAATGAGCAGTTCTTC
TRBD1	TRBV10-3	TRBJ1-2	many	CAISEPQGSRGYTF	TGTGCCATCAGTGAGCCACAGGGGTCTAGAGGCTACACCTTC
.	TRBV20-1	TRBJ2-2	many	CSANNDPGELFF	TGCAGTGCCAATAATGACCCCGGGGAGCTGTTTTTT
.	TRBV9	TRBJ2-6	.	CASSSRDTFSGANVLTF	TGTGCCAGCAGCTCTCGGGACACCTTCTCTGGGGCCAACGTCCTGACTTTC
.	TRBV5-1	TRBJ2-3	few	CASSLMAAGLADTQYF	TGCGCCAGCAGCTTGATGGCGGCGGGGTTGGCAGATACGCAGTATTTT
.	TRBV10-2	TRBJ1-2	.	CASSEQIGGYTF	TGCGCCAGCAGTGAGCAAATTGGTGGCTACACCTTC
.	TRBV5-1	TRBJ2-5	few	CASSLGGPQETQYF	TGCGCCAGCAGCTTGGGCGGGCCCCAAGAGACCCAGTACTTC
.	TRBV9	TRBJ2-7	few	CASSVQGTGAYYEQYF	TGTGCCAGCAGCGTACAAGGTACCGGAGCTTACTACGAGCAGTACTTC
.	TRBV29-1	TRBJ2-7	few	CSVEVPQGYEQYF	TGCAGCGTTGAGGTTCCTCAGGGGTACGAGCAGTACTTC
.	TRBV4-2	TRBJ2-6	many	CASSQSVGANVLTF	TGTGCCAGCAGCCAATCCGTGGGGGCCAACGTCCTGACTTTC
.	TRBV7-9	TRBJ2-7	many	CASSLGGTRGDEQYF	TGTGCCAGCAGCTTAGGCGGGACGAGGGGTGACGAGCAGTACTTC
.	TRBV20-1	TRBJ1-3	few	CSARGSGFENTIYF	TGCAGTGCTAGAGGGTCGGGGTTTGAAAACACCATATATTTT
TRBD1	TRBV28	TRBJ1-6	few	CASSYPGQGNSPLHF	TGTGCCAGCAGTTATCCGGGACAGGGAAATTCACCCCTCCACTTT
TRBD1	TRBV12-3/TRBV12-4	TRBJ1-1	.	CASSLRTGSLNTEAFF	TGTGCCAGCAGTCTAAGGACAGGGAGTTTGAACACTGAAGCTTTCTTT
.	TRBV4-2	TRBJ1-5	few	CASSQEFLHQPQHF	TGTGCCAGCAGCCAAGAATTCCTGCATCAGCCCCAGCATTTT
.	TRBV7-2	TRBJ2-1	many	CASSLARPVASNEQFF	TGTGCCAGCAGCTTAGCGCGGCCAGTAGCCTCGAATGAGCAGTTCTTC
TRBD2	TRBV9	TRBJ2-3	.	CASSSLGGADTDTQYF	TGTGCCAGCAGCTCCCTCGGGGGGGCGGACACAGATACGCAGTATTTT
.	TRBV25-1	TRBJ2-2	.	CASSGRTPWELFF	TGTGCCAGCAGTGGCCGTACACCGTGGGAGCTGTTTTTT
.	TRBV30	TRBJ2-4	few	CAWSQGNINIQYF	TGTGCCTGGAGTCAGGGGAATATAAACATTCAGTACTTC
.	TRBV7-3	TRBJ2-1	.	CASSLTVSYNEQFF	TGTGCCAGCAGCTTAACGGTGAGCTACAATGAGCAGTTCTTC
TRBD1	TRBV2	TRBJ1-1	.	CASRTGTGGTEAFF	TGTGCCAGCAGAACCGGGACAGGGGGCACTGAAGCTTTCTTT
.	TRBV5-1	TRBJ2-3	few	CASSLGRGSVPLDTQYF	TGCGCCAGCAGCTTGGGGAGGGGGTCCGTCCCGTTGGATACGCAGTATTTT
.	TRBV6-5	TRBJ1-2	few	CASSNSNSGYTF	TGTGCCAGCAGCAACAGTAATTCTGGCTACACCTTC
.	TRBV2	TRBJ2-2	few	CASSPWRQANTGELFF	TGTGCCAGCAGCCCTTGGAGGCAGGCGAACACCGGGGAGCTGTTTTTT
.	TRBV20-1	TRBJ1-1	.	CSASKANTEAFF	TGCAGTGCTAGCAAAGCGAACACTGAAGCTTTCTTT
.	TRBV11-2	TRBJ2-2	few	CASSLGGTSFNTGELFF	TGTGCCAGCAGCCTTGGGGGAACTAGCTTCAACACCGGGGAGCTGTTTTTT
TRBD2	TRBV20-1	TRBJ2-1	.	CSAPWTSGGEQFF	TGCAGTGCCCCATGGACTAGCGGGGGTGAGCAGTTCTTC
TRBD1	TRBV3-1	TRBJ1-4	few	CASSQDRGGYEKLFF	TGTGCCAGCAGCCAAGACAGGGGGGGATATGAAAAACTGTTTTTT
.	TRBV30	TRBJ1-5	few	CAWSGAGNQPQHF	TGTGCCTGGAGTGGGGCAGGAAATCAGCCCCAGCATTTT
TRBD1	TRBV9	TRBJ1-5	few	CASSLTGALYQPQHF	TGTGCCAGCAGCCTGACAGGGGCATTGTATCAGCCCCAGCATTTT
.	TRBV28	TRBJ1-2	.	CASSLAGVTFTRGYTF	TGTGCCAGCAGCCTTGCGGGGGTCACCTTTACGCGGGGCTACACCTTC
.	TRBV4-3	TRBJ1-5	many	CASSQGTGNQPQHF	TGCGCCAGCAGCCAAGGGACAGGCAATCAGCCCCAGCATTTT
TRBD1	TRBV7-3	TRBJ2-3	many	CASSTSGGAEYTQYF	TGTGCCAGCAGCACCTCAGGGGGCGCAGAGTATACGCAGTATTTT
.	TRBV29-1	TRBJ1-5	few	CSVAYSGDRNQPQHF	TGCAGCGTCGCATATTCAGGGGATCGGAATCAGCCCCAGCATTTT
.	TRBV20-1	TRBJ1-4	.	CSAMRAANEKLFF	TGCAGTGCTATGAGGGCGGCTAATGAAAAACTGTTTTTT